This entry concerns a single TCR beta chain. The sample has other DNA sequences that encode this CDR3 too. The source of the sample is a study of shared clonotypes between healthy human individuals. As for the study in general: Three plates each covered CD4 naive and memory; CD8 naive two, CD8 memory one.

The authors distributed each subset's genomic DNA evenly over several immunoSEQ plates. Some clones are missing from TCRdb's copy, which holds only in-frame ones; the method was immunoSEQ multiplex PCR. The sample yields about a million clones, roughly 80% seen once. What was sequenced was memory CD4+ T cells from PBMCs. Subset noted: CD45RA-negative fraction. This TCR was sampled from a man younger than 30 in good health. Some clones in this sample may be carry-over from other donors' samples.

CDR3 in DNA: TGCGCCAGCAGGGACTCCTACGAGCAGTACTTC. Residues: CASRDSYEQYF. This sequence joins TRBV5-1 and TRBJ2-7; no definite D call. Germline-derived CDR1 and CDR2 are SGHRS and YFSETQ. V gave up 5 bases and J gave up 0 bases, with 3 bases separating them. The CDR3 contains 11 residues.